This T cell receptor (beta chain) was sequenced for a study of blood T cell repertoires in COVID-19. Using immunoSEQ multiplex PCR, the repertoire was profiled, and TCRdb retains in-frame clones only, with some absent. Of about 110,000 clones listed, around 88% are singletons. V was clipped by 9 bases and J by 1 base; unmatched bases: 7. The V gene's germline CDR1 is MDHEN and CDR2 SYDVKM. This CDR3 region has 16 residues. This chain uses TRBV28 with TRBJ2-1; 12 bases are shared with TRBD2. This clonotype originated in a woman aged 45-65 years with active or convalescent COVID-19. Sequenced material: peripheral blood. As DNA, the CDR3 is TGTGCCAGTGGGACTAGCGGGCTTCGATCCTACAATGAGCAGTTCTTC. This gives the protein CASGTSGLRSYNEQFF.